The next 13 T cell receptor beta chains were all read from a single sample in a study of cytomegalovirus exposure and HLA in healthy donors. Primers for the PCR totalled 60 Vbeta and 13 Jbeta. Clones were sequenced by immunoSEQ multiplex PCR, and TCRdb holds only the in-frame ones, with some missing. Here the sample table reports roughly 100,000 clones. Specimen: PBMCs. These receptors came from a man aged 40-55 years in good health and CMV-seronegative.

The chain links TRBV15 to TRBJ1-1, with TRBD1 matching 7 bases. After removal of 1 base from V and 4 bases from J, the junction contained 6 bases not matched to a gene. The CDR3 contains 15 residues. The germline gives CDR1 LNHNV, CDR2 YYDKDF (reference sequence). CDR3 loop: CATSRGRGLGTEAFF. CDR3 nucleotides: TGTGCCACCAGCAGAGGGAGGGGGCTGGGCACTGAAGCTTTCTTT.

V and J are TRBV5-1 and TRBJ2-4; TRBD1 is a possible D gene (5 bases). There are 15 residues in the CDR3. Trimming removed 1 base at V and 4 bases at J, with 12 bases between. Germline V gene lookup returns CDR1 SGHRS and CDR2 YFSETQ. The CDR3 sequence: CASSLPTDNKNIQYF. As DNA, the CDR3 is TGCGCCAGCAGCTTGCCGACAGATAATAAAAACATTCAGTACTTC.

The chain has TRBV9 and TRBJ2-7; 10 positions agree with TRBD2. V gave up 2 bases and J gave up 0 bases; unmatched junction bases: 2. The CDR3 totals 15 residues. From germline, CDR1 is SGDLS and CDR2 YYNGEE. The CDR3 here is CASSVLAGDSYEQYF. The DNA of the CDR3 is TGTGCCAGCAGCGTTCTAGCGGGGGACTCCTACGAGCAGTACTTC. The full variable domain, with the rest looked up from reference TRBV9 and TRBJ2-7, is DSGVTQTPKHLITATGQRVTLRCSPRSGDLSVYWYQQSLDQGLQFLIQYYNGEERAKGNILERFSAQQFPDLHSELNLSSLELGDSALYFCASSVLAGDSYEQYFGPGTRLTVT.

The J gene is TRBJ2-5, the V gene TRBV18, with a tentative D call TRBD2 (5 bases). The CDR3 has 15 residues. V shed 0 bases and J shed 4 bases, with 12 bases lying between them. The germline V gene has CDR1 KGHSH and CDR2 LQKENI. In DNA form, the CDR3 reads TGTGCCAGCTCACCACCGGTAGGTGGGAGAGAGACCCAGTACTTC. This codes for CASSPPVGGRETQYF.

V and J are TRBV11-2 and TRBJ1-2; tentatively, D is TRBD1 (6 bases). V lost 1 base to trimming and J lost 8 bases, with 20 bases between them. The CDR3 is 16 amino acids. CDR1 is SGHAT and CDR2 is FQNNGV in the germline V gene. The CDR3 is CASSLGLSSGAVGYTF. CDR3 DNA: TGTGCCAGCAGCTTAGGGCTATCTTCAGGGGCCGTCGGCTACACCTTC.

The V gene is TRBV25-1, the J gene TRBJ1-2, with TRBD1 identical over 10 bases. J was trimmed by 14 bases and V by 1 base; bases with no gene match: 13. The CDR3 has 15 residues. Per germline, CDR1 MGHDK and CDR2 SYGVNS. The CDR3 loop is CASSEFGGTGAVRTF. The CDR3 DNA reads as TGTGCCAGCAGTGAATTTGGGGGGACAGGGGCCGTAAGGACCTTC.

The genes are TRBV2 and TRBJ2-7, with a tentative D call TRBD2 (5 bases). This CDR3 contains 14 residues. The ends were cut back, 3 bases at V and 1 base at J, with 10 bases in the middle. CDR1 SNHLY and CDR2 FYNNEI come from the germline V gene. The CDR3, as DNA: TGTGCCAGCAGTGATCCGGGATGGTCCTACGAGCAGTACTTC. This gives the protein CASSDPGWSYEQYF.

The CDR3 here is CASSLNSGAGGNTIYF. The CDR3 nucleotides read TGTGCCAGCAGCTTAAACTCAGGGGCAGGTGGAAACACCATATATTTT. This chain joins TRBV7-2 and TRBJ1-3; D might be TRBD1 (6 bases). The germline V gene encodes CDR1 SGHTA and CDR2 FQGNSA. The CDR3 runs 16 residues. V gave up 2 bases and J gave up 3 bases, with 14 bases separating them.

The genes are TRBV27 and TRBJ2-7; 13 bases line up with TRBD2. The trim removed 6 bases at V and 5 bases at J, leaving 13 bases unmatched. The CDR3 totals 17 residues. Germline CDR1 is MNHEY and CDR2 is SMNVEV (reference sequence). DNA for the CDR3: TGTGCCAGCAGCCTACACAAACTAGCGGGAGGGCAGAACGAGCAGTACTTC. This codes for CASSLHKLAGGQNEQYF.

The CDR3 sequence is CASSLGPGTYEQYF. The CDR3 region has the DNA TGTGCCAGCAGTTTAGGCCCAGGGACCTACGAGCAGTACTTC. The chain has TRBV27 and TRBJ2-7; D perhaps matches TRBD1 (5 bases). Germline values: CDR1 MNHEY, CDR2 SMNVEV (reference sequence). This CDR3 spans 14 amino acids. Trimming stripped 2 bases from V and 2 bases from J, with 10 bases between.

The rearrangement joins TRBV19 to TRBJ1-5; perhaps TRBD1 as D (6 bases). CDR1 and CDR2 from the germline V gene are LNHDA and SQIVND (reference sequence). The CDR3 has 17 amino acids. Trimming took 3 bases from V and 3 from J, leaving 18 bases between them. The CDR3 region has the DNA TGTGCCAGTAGTATGGGGGCAGGCCGCGATAACAATCAGCCCCAGCATTTT. It translates to CASSMGAGRDNNQPQHF.

Regarding this clone: Its ends do not fully match the called genes, so a read error is possible. The chain links TRBV19 to TRBJ2-1; a possible D gene is TRBD2 (5 bases). Germline values: CDR1 LNHDA, CDR2 SQIVND (reference sequence). The length of the CDR3 is 14 residues. The CDR3 is CASGIVRGLVEQFF. The CDR3 DNA reads TGTGCCAGTGGTATTGTTAGAGGGTTGGTTGAGCAGTTCTTC.

This chain uses TRBV2 with TRBJ2-3, with 13 positions matching TRBD2. The CDR3 has 17 residues. CDR1 and CDR2 (germline): SNHLY, FYNNEI. V shed 0 bases, J shed 5 bases, and the junction held 5 bases outside the gene matches. In nucleotides, the CDR3 is TGTGCCAGCAGTGAAGCGATTTGGACTAGCGGGGGAGATACGCAGTATTTT. This gives the protein CASSEAIWTSGGDTQYF.